These T cell receptor beta chains were read from a single sample in a study of CD8 T cells in ankylosing spondylitis. TCRdb re-called the 5' RACE reads with MiXCR, one entry per CDR3 protein. The sample lists more than 150,000 distinct CDR3 sequences; roughly 20% were seen once. Material: blood, either unsorted or a sorted T cell fraction (not recorded which). The receptors here all came from a male donor under 30 with ankylosing spondylitis or in good health (not recorded which). CDR3s include the opening cysteine and the closing phenylalanine or tryptophan. A D gene is named only where the DNA matches it firmly. The size of a clone is reported for some rows only, either as once, few or many, or as a class for expanded clones.

d_call: TRBD1
j_call: TRBJ1-1
clone_size: few
v_call: TRBV7-9
cdr3_aa: CASSLKGQGSTEAFF
cdr3_nt: TGTGCCAGCAGCTTAAAGGGACAGGGGAGCACTGAAGCTTTCTTT

d_call: TRBD1
j_call: TRBJ2-1
clone_size: many
v_call: TRBV29-1
cdr3_aa: CSVATGTGYNEQFF
cdr3_nt: TGCAGCGTTGCGACCGGGACAGGGTACAATGAGCAGTTCTTC

d_call: .
j_call: TRBJ2-2
clone_size: many
v_call: TRBV12-3/TRBV12-4
cdr3_aa: CASSLADLMSGELFF
cdr3_nt: TGTGCCAGCAGTTTGGCGGACCTCATGTCCGGGGAGCTGTTTTTT

d_call: .
j_call: TRBJ1-4
clone_size: many
v_call: TRBV12-3/TRBV12-4
cdr3_aa: CASSSRAGREKLFF
cdr3_nt: TGTGCCAGCAGTTCAAGAGCAGGGCGGGAAAAACTGTTTTTT

d_call: .
j_call: TRBJ2-1
clone_size: few
v_call: TRBV29-1
cdr3_aa: CSVGQAGNEQFF
cdr3_nt: TGCAGCGTTGGACAGGCGGGGAATGAGCAGTTCTTC

d_call: TRBD2
j_call: TRBJ2-1
clone_size: many
v_call: TRBV7-2
cdr3_aa: CASSLLAVSYNEQFF
cdr3_nt: TGTGCCAGCAGCTTACTAGCGGTCTCCTACAATGAGCAGTTCTTC

d_call: .
j_call: TRBJ2-2
clone_size: many
v_call: TRBV7-8
cdr3_aa: CASSARLYGSGELFF
cdr3_nt: TGTGCCAGCAGCGCCCGGCTCTACGGGAGCGGGGAGCTGTTTTTT

d_call: .
j_call: TRBJ1-1
clone_size: many
v_call: TRBV20-1
cdr3_aa: CSARGDRRSTEAFF
cdr3_nt: TGCAGTGCTAGAGGTGACCGGAGGAGCACTGAAGCTTTCTTT

d_call: .
j_call: TRBJ2-7
clone_size: many
v_call: TRBV5-1
cdr3_aa: CASSLQSTEQYF
cdr3_nt: TGCGCCAGCAGCTTGCAGTCGACTGAGCAGTACTTC

d_call: .
j_call: TRBJ1-1
clone_size: many
v_call: TRBV5-1
cdr3_aa: CASTPGTPNTEAFF
cdr3_nt: TGCGCCAGCACCCCCGGGACTCCCAACACTGAAGCTTTCTTT

d_call: TRBD2
j_call: TRBJ2-1
clone_size: few
v_call: TRBV2
cdr3_aa: CASSVEGLAVAEQFF
cdr3_nt: TGTGCCAGCAGTGTGGAGGGACTAGCGGTCGCTGAGCAGTTCTTC

d_call: .
j_call: TRBJ1-3
clone_size: many
v_call: TRBV18
cdr3_aa: CASSTTVRRVSGNTIYF
cdr3_nt: TGTGCCAGCTCGACCACGGTTCGCAGGGTCTCTGGAAACACCATATATTTT

d_call: .
j_call: TRBJ2-2
clone_size: many
v_call: TRBV11-2
cdr3_aa: CASSHDLSTGELFF
cdr3_nt: TGTGCCAGCAGCCACGACTTGAGCACCGGGGAGCTGTTTTTT

d_call: .
j_call: TRBJ2-4
clone_size: .
v_call: TRBV20-1
cdr3_aa: CSAPEGLAKNIQYF
cdr3_nt: TGCAGTGCCCCGGAGGGCCTAGCCAAAAACATTCAGTACTTC

d_call: .
j_call: TRBJ1-6
clone_size: .
v_call: TRBV18
cdr3_aa: CASSADIPLHF
cdr3_nt: TGTGCCAGCTCGGCCGACATTCCCCTCCACTTT

d_call: .
j_call: TRBJ2-5
clone_size: .
v_call: TRBV29-1
cdr3_aa: CSGGTPGHSTQYF
cdr3_nt: TGCAGCGGAGGGACACCAGGACACTCGACCCAGTACTTC

d_call: .
j_call: TRBJ1-2
clone_size: many
v_call: TRBV12-3/TRBV12-4
cdr3_aa: CASTADPSNYGYTF
cdr3_nt: TGTGCCAGCACCGCCGACCCTTCTAACTATGGCTACACCTTC

d_call: TRBD1
j_call: TRBJ1-4
clone_size: many
v_call: TRBV7-9
cdr3_aa: CASSLEQGFGEKLFF
cdr3_nt: TGTGCCAGCAGCTTAGAACAGGGGTTTGGCGAAAAACTGTTTTTT

d_call: .
j_call: TRBJ1-1
clone_size: many
v_call: TRBV5-5
cdr3_aa: CASSLKGGTEAFF
cdr3_nt: TGTGCCAGCAGTTTAAAAGGGGGAACTGAAGCTTTCTTT

d_call: TRBD1
j_call: TRBJ1-1
clone_size: many
v_call: TRBV7-2
cdr3_aa: CASSLVTGVEAFF
cdr3_nt: TGTGCCAGCAGCTTAGTGACAGGGGTTGAAGCTTTCTTT

d_call: .
j_call: TRBJ1-4
clone_size: many
v_call: TRBV5-1
cdr3_aa: CASSLSTGGGGEKLFF
cdr3_nt: TGCGCCAGCAGCCTCTCAACCGGAGGAGGAGGTGAAAAACTGTTTTTT

d_call: .
j_call: TRBJ2-1
clone_size: many
v_call: TRBV7-2
cdr3_aa: CASSLDTGEQFF
cdr3_nt: TGTGCCAGCAGCTTAGACACGGGAGAGCAGTTCTTC

d_call: .
j_call: TRBJ2-2
clone_size: many
v_call: TRBV25-1
cdr3_aa: CASSEADRMNTGELFF
cdr3_nt: TGTGCCAGCAGTGAAGCGGACAGAATGAACACCGGGGAGCTGTTTTTT

d_call: TRBD1
j_call: TRBJ1-2
clone_size: .
v_call: TRBV30
cdr3_aa: CAWRWDRDGYTF
cdr3_nt: TGTGCCTGGAGGTGGGACAGAGATGGCTACACCTTC

d_call: .
j_call: TRBJ2-3
clone_size: .
v_call: TRBV4-1
cdr3_aa: CASSQVLPPDVDTQYF
cdr3_nt: TGCGCCAGCAGCCAAGTTCTACCCCCCGATGTGGATACGCAGTATTTT

d_call: TRBD2
j_call: TRBJ2-1
clone_size: many
v_call: TRBV7-2
cdr3_aa: CASSTRGSGVGHTQFF
cdr3_nt: TGTGCCAGCAGCACCCGGGGTAGCGGGGTGGGCCATACGCAGTTCTTC

d_call: .
j_call: TRBJ2-2
clone_size: .
v_call: TRBV24-1
cdr3_aa: CATSDLPGDVDTGELFF
cdr3_nt: TGTGCCACCAGTGATCTCCCAGGGGATGTGGACACCGGGGAGCTGTTTTTT

d_call: TRBD1
j_call: TRBJ2-7
clone_size: many
v_call: TRBV18
cdr3_aa: CASSPYRTGGGNEQYF
cdr3_nt: TGTGCCAGCTCACCCTACCGGACAGGGGGAGGAAACGAGCAGTACTTC

d_call: TRBD2
j_call: TRBJ2-7
clone_size: few
v_call: TRBV7-9
cdr3_aa: CASSSGLSGREREQYF
cdr3_nt: TGTGCCAGCAGCTCCGGCCTAAGCGGGAGGGAGAGGGAGCAGTACTTC

d_call: .
j_call: TRBJ1-5
clone_size: many
v_call: TRBV5-5
cdr3_aa: CASTQGDYSNQPQHF
cdr3_nt: TGTGCCAGCACCCAGGGAGACTATAGCAATCAGCCCCAGCATTTT

d_call: .
j_call: TRBJ1-5
clone_size: many
v_call: TRBV18
cdr3_aa: CASSPRVGDSNQPQHF
cdr3_nt: TGTGCCAGCTCACCACGCGTAGGGGATAGCAATCAGCCCCAGCATTTT

d_call: TRBD2
j_call: TRBJ2-3
clone_size: many
v_call: TRBV7-2
cdr3_aa: CASRETGGTDTQYF
cdr3_nt: TGTGCCAGCAGGGAGACGGGGGGGACAGATACGCAGTATTTT

d_call: .
j_call: TRBJ2-6
clone_size: many
v_call: TRBV12-3/TRBV12-4
cdr3_aa: CASSITGRRFSGANVLTF
cdr3_nt: TGTGCCAGCAGTATCACGGGACGGCGATTCTCTGGGGCCAACGTCCTGACTTTC

d_call: .
j_call: TRBJ2-5
clone_size: many
v_call: TRBV15
cdr3_aa: CATSRDPDRWETQYF
cdr3_nt: TGTGCCACCAGCAGAGATCCAGACAGATGGGAGACCCAGTACTTC

d_call: .
j_call: TRBJ2-3
clone_size: .
v_call: TRBV12-3/TRBV12-4
cdr3_aa: CASSFFRLQGYPTDTQYF
cdr3_nt: TGTGCCAGCAGTTTCTTTCGGCTCCAGGGGTACCCCACAGATACGCAGTATTTT

d_call: .
j_call: TRBJ2-1
clone_size: .
v_call: TRBV20-1
cdr3_aa: CSARDRAATISYNEQFF
cdr3_nt: TGCAGTGCTAGAGATCGCGCAGCTACTATTTCCTACAATGAGCAGTTCTTC

d_call: .
j_call: TRBJ2-3
clone_size: many
v_call: TRBV4-1
cdr3_aa: CASRGASGRGTDTQYF
cdr3_nt: TGCGCCAGCAGGGGGGCCTCGGGGAGGGGCACAGATACGCAGTATTTT

d_call: TRBD2
j_call: TRBJ2-5
clone_size: many
v_call: TRBV20-1
cdr3_aa: CSARAGAGETQYF
cdr3_nt: TGCAGTGCTCGCGCGGGAGCGGGGGAGACCCAGTACTTC

d_call: .
j_call: TRBJ1-1
clone_size: few
v_call: TRBV4-3
cdr3_aa: CASSQNLLNTEAFF
cdr3_nt: TGCGCCAGCAGCCAGAACCTGCTGAACACTGAAGCTTTCTTT

d_call: .
j_call: TRBJ2-7
clone_size: many
v_call: TRBV20-1
cdr3_aa: CSARDSSYEQYF
cdr3_nt: TGCAGTGCAAGGGACTCCTCCTACGAGCAGTACTTC

d_call: TRBD1
j_call: TRBJ2-5
clone_size: many
v_call: TRBV11-2
cdr3_aa: CASSPGDRDRETQYF
cdr3_nt: TGTGCCAGCAGCCCTGGGGACAGGGATCGGGAGACCCAGTACTTC

d_call: .
j_call: TRBJ1-1
clone_size: many
v_call: TRBV10-3
cdr3_aa: CAISDTNRDKREAFF
cdr3_nt: TGTGCCATCAGTGACACCAACCGGGACAAGCGAGAAGCTTTCTTT

d_call: .
j_call: TRBJ2-3
clone_size: .
v_call: TRBV25-1
cdr3_aa: CASSAPGTRGTDTQYF
cdr3_nt: TGTGCCAGCAGTGCTCCCGGGACTCGAGGGACAGATACGCAGTATTTT

d_call: TRBD2
j_call: TRBJ2-1
clone_size: many
v_call: TRBV6-2/TRBV6-3
cdr3_aa: CASSYTSGYNEQFF
cdr3_nt: TGTGCCAGCAGTTACACTAGCGGCTACAATGAGCAGTTCTTC

d_call: TRBD1
j_call: TRBJ2-7
clone_size: .
v_call: TRBV7-2
cdr3_aa: CASSLASGQVSYEQYF
cdr3_nt: TGTGCCAGCAGCTTAGCTTCGGGACAGGTCTCCTACGAGCAGTACTTC

d_call: TRBD2
j_call: TRBJ2-2
clone_size: .
v_call: TRBV19
cdr3_aa: CASSGTSGSPGELFF
cdr3_nt: TGTGCCAGTAGTGGGACTAGCGGGAGTCCCGGGGAGCTGTTTTTT

d_call: TRBD1
j_call: TRBJ1-1
clone_size: .
v_call: TRBV4-3
cdr3_aa: CASSQKQGGNTEAFF
cdr3_nt: TGCGCCAGCAGCCAGAAACAGGGGGGGAACACTGAAGCTTTCTTT

d_call: .
j_call: TRBJ2-5
clone_size: many
v_call: TRBV7-2
cdr3_aa: CASSLFGGQETQYF
cdr3_nt: TGTGCCAGCAGCTTATTCGGGGGACAAGAGACCCAGTACTTC

d_call: .
j_call: TRBJ2-1
clone_size: many
v_call: TRBV12-3/TRBV12-4
cdr3_aa: CASTPLGWGVYNEQFF
cdr3_nt: TGTGCCAGCACCCCCCTCGGGTGGGGAGTTTACAATGAGCAGTTCTTC